A selection of T cell receptor beta chains follows, all from one sample in a study of cytomegalovirus exposure and HLA in healthy donors. Sequencing was performed with immunoSEQ multiplex PCR; in TCRdb, only in-frame clones are kept and a portion is missing. Of 150,000 to 200,000 clones listed, about 90% are singletons. Sample: PBMCs. Receptor source: a woman under 30 in good health and CMV-seropositive. The CDR3 runs from the conserved cysteine through the conserved F or W. D genes are given only for firm matches. For some rows the clone size is stated as once, few or many, or as a class when expanded; others skip it.

J gene	clone size	D gene	V gene	CDR3 DNA	CDR3 protein
TRBJ2-7	NA	NA	TRBV7-6	TGTGCCAGCAGCTTGCGTGGAGAGTCAGGGGCCGTCGAGCAGTACTTC	CASSLRGESGAVEQYF
TRBJ1-5	NA	NA	TRBV4-3	TGCGCCAGCAGCCAAGACAGGGATAGCAATCAGCCCCAGCATTTT	CASSQDRDSNQPQHF
TRBJ1-2	NA	NA	TRBV7-9	TGTGCCAGCAGTTCCTCAGGGTTCTATGGCTACACCTTC	CASSSSGFYGYTF
TRBJ2-7	NA	NA	TRBV7-2	TGTGCCAGCAATCCGAGTACGGGCTCCTACGAGCAGTACTTC	CASNPSTGSYEQYF
TRBJ2-4	NA	NA	TRBV20-1	TGCAGTGCTACGCAACTAAACATTCAGTACTTC	CSATQLNIQYF
TRBJ1-1	NA	NA	TRBV4-1	TGCGCCAGCAGCCATCTGGGTGCAGGGCTCGACACTGAAGCTTTCTTT	CASSHLGAGLDTEAFF
TRBJ1-2	NA	TRBD1	TRBV6-5	TGTGCCAGCAGTTTCCAGGGACAGGCCGGGGGCTATGGCTACACCTTC	CASSFQGQAGGYGYTF
TRBJ2-7	NA	TRBD2	TRBV5-6	TGTGCCAGCAGCGCAACCGGGACTAGCGGCTACGAGCAGTACTTC	CASSATGTSGYEQYF
TRBJ2-7	NA	NA	TRBV6-5	TGTGCCAGCAGTCCAGGCTGGAGCGGCCCCTACGAGCAGTACTTC	CASSPGWSGPYEQYF
TRBJ2-2	few	TRBD2	TRBV5-6	TGTGCCAGCAGCCCCGGACTAGCATCCGGGGAGCTGTTTTTT	CASSPGLASGELFF
TRBJ2-1	NA	TRBD2	TRBV27	TGTGCCAGCAGTTTAAACCCCCCGGGAGCGGGATTTAATGAGCAGTTCTTC	CASSLNPPGAGFNEQFF
TRBJ1-2	NA	TRBD1	TRBV13	TGTGCCAGCAGCTTTGACAGGGGATTCCAGGGCTACACCTTC	CASSFDRGFQGYTF
TRBJ1-5	once	TRBD1	TRBV6-1	TGTGCCAGCAGTGAAGTAGAGGGGGCGAACAATCAGCCCCAGCATTTT	CASSEVEGANNQPQHF
TRBJ1-4	NA	TRBD1	TRBV5-6	TGTGCCAGCAGCGTACAGGGGACAGCAACTAATGAAAAACTGTTTTTT	CASSVQGTATNEKLFF
TRBJ2-7	NA	NA	TRBV7-3	TGTGCCAGCAGCCCCGGCAGGGGTCCCTACGAGCAGTACTTC	CASSPGRGPYEQYF
TRBJ2-7	NA	NA	TRBV7-9	TGTGCCAGCAGCCCCCGGGGAAGCGAGCAGTACTTC	CASSPRGSEQYF
TRBJ2-2	NA	NA	TRBV2	TGTGCCAGCAGGGCCCAGACAGTGGACACCGGGGAGCTGTTTTTT	CASRAQTVDTGELFF
TRBJ2-3	NA	NA	TRBV14	TGTGCCAGCAGCCCCCGACAGCTTTTCACAGATACGCAGTATTTT	CASSPRQLFTDTQYF
TRBJ2-1	NA	NA	TRBV11-3	TGTGCCAGCAGCTTATACGGGGGAACGAATGAGCAGTTCTTC	CASSLYGGTNEQFF
TRBJ2-5	NA	TRBD2	TRBV27	TGTGCCAGCAGTTTCCGGAGGACTAGCGAAAGAACGAGCCGAGAGACCCAGTACTTC	CASSFRRTSERTSRETQYF
TRBJ1-4	NA	NA	TRBV7-9	TGTGCCAGCAGCCCCTACCCGAATGAAAAACTGTTTTTT	CASSPYPNEKLFF
TRBJ2-2	NA	TRBD2	TRBV5-4	TGTGCCAGCAGCATCGGGACTAGCGGTAGCACCGGGGAGCTGTTTTTT	CASSIGTSGSTGELFF
TRBJ2-7	NA	NA	TRBV10-3	TGTGCCATCAGCGCCCAGGGGCACGAGCAGTACTTC	CAISAQGHEQYF
TRBJ1-5	NA	NA	TRBV7-9	TGTGCCAGCAGCTTAGTAGGGGCCCTGGGGAATCAGCCCCAGCATTTT	CASSLVGALGNQPQHF
TRBJ2-7	NA	TRBD2	TRBV6-5	TGTGCCAGCAGTTACTCCCAGGTCGGGGGGGAGCAGTACTTC	CASSYSQVGGEQYF
TRBJ2-3	NA	NA	TRBV6-6	TGTGCCAGCAGTTACTCGCGCCCGGGGACAGATACGCAGTATTTT	CASSYSRPGTDTQYF
TRBJ2-7	NA	NA	TRBV19	TGTGCCAGTAGGCGATCCCGGGATCCTCGGTACGAGCAGTACTTC	CASRRSRDPRYEQYF
TRBJ2-1	NA	TRBD2	TRBV2	TGTGCCAGCAGTGAACCGATCGGACTAGCGGGAGGGCCGGCTTACAATGAGCAGTTCTTC	CASSEPIGLAGGPAYNEQFF
TRBJ2-3	NA	TRBD2	TRBV6-1	TGTGCCAGCAGTGTTCGTAGCGGGGGGGCGCCAGATACGCAGTATTTT	CASSVRSGGAPDTQYF
TRBJ2-1	NA	NA	TRBV28	TGTGCCAGCAACGGAGGAGTGGGTGAGCAGTTCTTC	CASNGGVGEQFF
TRBJ2-3	NA	TRBD2	TRBV27	TGTGCCAGCAGTCTAACTAGCGATGCAGATACGCAGTATTTT	CASSLTSDADTQYF
TRBJ2-1	NA	NA	TRBV7-9	TGTGCCAGCAGCTTAGCGCGTGGCAGCGGGTACCACAATGAGCAGTTCTTC	CASSLARGSGYHNEQFF
TRBJ2-7	NA	TRBD1	TRBV27	TGTGCCAGCAGTTTATCGGACAGGGAGTACGAGCAGTACTTC	CASSLSDREYEQYF
TRBJ2-3	NA	NA	TRBV14	TGTGCCAGCAGCCTCGGCGGCTTGACAGATACGCAGTATTTT	CASSLGGLTDTQYF
TRBJ2-7	few	NA	TRBV9	TGTGCCAGCAGCGCTACGGGACACCTGGGGTACGAGCAGTACTTC	CASSATGHLGYEQYF
TRBJ2-5	NA	TRBD1	TRBV14	TGTGCCAGCAGCCCGGGACAGGGGATACAAGAGACCCAGTACTTC	CASSPGQGIQETQYF
TRBJ2-3	NA	TRBD2	TRBV5-1	TGCGCCAGCAGCTCGCGGACTAGCGGGGGGCCGGATACGCAGTATTTT	CASSSRTSGGPDTQYF
TRBJ2-7	NA	TRBD1	TRBV30	TGTGCCTGGAGTGTAGGGACAGGCCTTTCCTACGCGCAGTACTTC	CAWSVGTGLSYAQYF
TRBJ1-5	NA	TRBD1	TRBV6-1	TGTGCCAGCAGCCGGGACAGAAATCAGCCCCAGCATTTT	CASSRDRNQPQHF
TRBJ2-7	NA	TRBD1	TRBV18	TGTGCCAGCTCACCACTCGGGACAGGGCGCGACGAGCAGTACTTC	CASSPLGTGRDEQYF
TRBJ2-1	NA	NA	TRBV7-9	TGTGCCAGCAGCCGGCGAGGAACTTATTCCTACAATGAGCAGTTCTTC	CASSRRGTYSYNEQFF
TRBJ2-3	NA	TRBD2	TRBV2	TGTGCCAGCAGTGACGCGGGGGGCACAGATACGCAGTATTTT	CASSDAGGTDTQYF
TRBJ1-5	NA	NA	TRBV15	TGTGCCACCAGGGAGGGAAATCAGCCCCAGCATTTT	CATREGNQPQHF
TRBJ1-3	NA	NA	TRBV9	TGTGCCAGCAGCGTAGTCCCAGCGGCGGGAAACACCATATATTTT	CASSVVPAAGNTIYF
TRBJ2-3	NA	TRBD1	TRBV5-6	TGTGCCAGCAGGGGCGACAGGGCCCCTAGCACAGATACGCAGTATTTT	CASRGDRAPSTDTQYF